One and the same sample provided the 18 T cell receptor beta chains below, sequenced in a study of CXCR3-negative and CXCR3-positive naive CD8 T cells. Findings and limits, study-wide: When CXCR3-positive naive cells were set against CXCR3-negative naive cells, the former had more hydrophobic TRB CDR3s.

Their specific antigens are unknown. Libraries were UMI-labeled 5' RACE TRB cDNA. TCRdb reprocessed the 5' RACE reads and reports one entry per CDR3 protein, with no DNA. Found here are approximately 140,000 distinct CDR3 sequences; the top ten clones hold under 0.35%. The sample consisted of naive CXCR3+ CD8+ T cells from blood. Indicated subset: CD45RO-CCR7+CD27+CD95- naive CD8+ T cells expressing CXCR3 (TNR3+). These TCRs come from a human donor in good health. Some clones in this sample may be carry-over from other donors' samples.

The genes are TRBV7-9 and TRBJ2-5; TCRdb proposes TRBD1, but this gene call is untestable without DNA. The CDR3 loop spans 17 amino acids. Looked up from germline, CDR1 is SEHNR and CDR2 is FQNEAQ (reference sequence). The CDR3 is CASTTGGQGLFGETQYF.

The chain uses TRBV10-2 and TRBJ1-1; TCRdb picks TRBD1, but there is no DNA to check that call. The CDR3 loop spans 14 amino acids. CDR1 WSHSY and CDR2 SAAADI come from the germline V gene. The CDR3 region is CASYPGSRGSEAFF.

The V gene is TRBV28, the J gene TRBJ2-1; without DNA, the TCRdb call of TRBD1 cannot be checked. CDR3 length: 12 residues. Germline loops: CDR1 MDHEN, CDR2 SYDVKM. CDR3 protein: CASSLGTGEQFF.

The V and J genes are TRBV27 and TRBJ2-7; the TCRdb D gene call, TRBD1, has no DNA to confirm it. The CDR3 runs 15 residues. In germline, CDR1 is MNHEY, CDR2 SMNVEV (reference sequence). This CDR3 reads CASSLLMGQAYEQYF.

CDR3 sequence reads: CASSQLSGTGDEKLFF. This chain connects TRBV4-2 to TRBJ1-4; TCRdb outputs TRBD1, but without DNA this stays unchecked. This CDR3 is built from 16 residues. The germline V gene has CDR1 LGHNA and CDR2 YNFKEQ.

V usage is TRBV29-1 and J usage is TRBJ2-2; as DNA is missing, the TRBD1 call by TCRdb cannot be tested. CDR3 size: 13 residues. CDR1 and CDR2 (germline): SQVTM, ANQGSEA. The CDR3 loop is CSVRGGNTGELFF.

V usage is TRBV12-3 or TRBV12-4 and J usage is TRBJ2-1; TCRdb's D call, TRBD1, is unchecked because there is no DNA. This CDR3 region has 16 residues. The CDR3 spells CASSPQDRDRINEQFF.

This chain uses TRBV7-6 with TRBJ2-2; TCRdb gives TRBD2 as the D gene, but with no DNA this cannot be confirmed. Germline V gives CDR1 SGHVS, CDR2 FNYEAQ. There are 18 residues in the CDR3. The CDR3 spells CASSFTTSGDSGTGELFF.

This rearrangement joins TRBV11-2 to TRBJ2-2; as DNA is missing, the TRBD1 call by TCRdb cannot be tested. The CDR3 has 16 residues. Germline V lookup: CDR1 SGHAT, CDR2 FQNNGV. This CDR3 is CASSLGQAGGTGELFF.

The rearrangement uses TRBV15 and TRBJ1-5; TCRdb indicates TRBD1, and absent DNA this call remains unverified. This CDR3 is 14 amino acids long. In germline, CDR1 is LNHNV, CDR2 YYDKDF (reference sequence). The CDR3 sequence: CATSREGHTQPQHF.

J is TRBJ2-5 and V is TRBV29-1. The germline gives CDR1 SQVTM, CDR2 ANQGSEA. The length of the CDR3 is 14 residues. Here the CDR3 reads CSVLSDNRFETQYF.

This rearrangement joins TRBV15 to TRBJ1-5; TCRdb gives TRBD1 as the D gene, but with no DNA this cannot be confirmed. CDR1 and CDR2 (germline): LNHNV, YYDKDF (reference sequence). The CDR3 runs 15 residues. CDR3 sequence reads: CATSREPPSNQPQHF.

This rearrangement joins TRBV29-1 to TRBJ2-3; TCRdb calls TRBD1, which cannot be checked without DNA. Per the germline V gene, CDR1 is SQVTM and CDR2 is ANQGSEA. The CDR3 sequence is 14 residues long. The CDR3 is CSVDPTGNTDTQYF.

CDR3 amino acids: CASSLVGQGLLSYEQYF. This chain connects TRBV7-9 to TRBJ2-7; TCRdb proposes TRBD1, but this gene call is untestable without DNA. CDR3 size: 17 residues. The V gene's germline CDR1 is SEHNR and CDR2 FQNEAQ (reference sequence).

The CDR3 is CASSSNLLGGNQPQHF. V is TRBV7-8 and J is TRBJ1-5. Germline loops: CDR1 SGHVS, CDR2 FQNEAQ. The CDR3 has 16 residues.

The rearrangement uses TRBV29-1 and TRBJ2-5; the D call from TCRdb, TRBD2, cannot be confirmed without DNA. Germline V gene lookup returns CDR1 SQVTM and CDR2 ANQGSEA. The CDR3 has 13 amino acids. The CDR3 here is CSVVLAARETQYF.

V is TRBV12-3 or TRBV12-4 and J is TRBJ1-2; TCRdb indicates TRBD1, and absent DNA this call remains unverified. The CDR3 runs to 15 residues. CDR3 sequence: CASSRSGDTNYGYTF.

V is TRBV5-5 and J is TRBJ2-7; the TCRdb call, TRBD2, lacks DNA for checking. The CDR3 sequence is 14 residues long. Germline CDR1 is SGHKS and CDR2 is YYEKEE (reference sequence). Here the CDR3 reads CASSLEAGYYEQYF.